This T cell receptor (beta chain) was observed in a study of T cells in Graves' hyperthyroidism and ophthalmopathy. There are 15 residues in the CDR3. Germline V gene sequence: CDR1 MNHNS, CDR2 SASEGT. The junction had 13 bases not matched to a gene; V was cut back by 6 bases and J by 9 bases. This clonotype was picked up a small number of times. Orbital computed tomography, thyroid ultrasound, serum thyroxine and TRAb, and clinical symptoms together informed the diagnoses. RNA transcripts yielded amplified TCR beta CDR3 regions. Primed by the HTBI set, a first-round RT-PCR was run on the TCR CDR3. TCRdb reanalysed the multiplex PCR reads using MiXCR and keeps one entry per CDR3 protein. The table has fewer than 650,000 distinct CDR3 sequences, 14% seen once; the top ten hold roughly 13%.

The receptor was derived from a woman aged 40 to 49 with Graves' hyperthyroidism. Input material: blood. The chain is built from TRBV6-1 and TRBJ2-2; 7 bases match TRBD1. DNA for the CDR3: TGTGCCAGCAGCGCCGTAAGACAGGGTCTGCGGGAGCTGTTTTTT. Protein: CASSAVRQGLRELFF.